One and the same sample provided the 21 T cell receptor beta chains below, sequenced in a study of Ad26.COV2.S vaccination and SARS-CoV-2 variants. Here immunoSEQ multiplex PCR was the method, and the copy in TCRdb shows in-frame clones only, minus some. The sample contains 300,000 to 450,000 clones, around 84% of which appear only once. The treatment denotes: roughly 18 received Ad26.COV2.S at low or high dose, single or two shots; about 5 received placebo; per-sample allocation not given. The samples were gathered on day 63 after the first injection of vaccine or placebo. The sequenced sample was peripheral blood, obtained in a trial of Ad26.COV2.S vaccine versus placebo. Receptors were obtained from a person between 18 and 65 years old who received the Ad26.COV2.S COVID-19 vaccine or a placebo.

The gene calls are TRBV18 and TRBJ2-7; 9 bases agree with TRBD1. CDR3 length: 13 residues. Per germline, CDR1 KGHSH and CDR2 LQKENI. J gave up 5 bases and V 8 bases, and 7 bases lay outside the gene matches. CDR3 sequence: CASTPGQGNEQYF. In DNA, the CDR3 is TGTGCCAGCACCCCGGGACAGGGTAACGAGCAGTACTTC.

The CDR3 coding sequence is TGTGCCAGCAGCCCACGGAGGAGCCCTTACAATGAGCAGTTCTTC. It yields the protein CASSPRRSPYNEQFF. The rearrangement joins TRBV7-6 to TRBJ2-1; D is perhaps TRBD2 (5 bases). Germline CDR1 is SGHVS and CDR2 is FNYEAQ. V was pared by 5 bases and J by 4 bases, with 15 bases between. The length of the CDR3 is 15 residues.

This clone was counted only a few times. CDR3 coding DNA: TGTGCCAGCGGACTAAGGCGGAGCTCCTACGAGCAGTACTTC. Residues: CASGLRRSSYEQYF. V and J are TRBV7-2 and TRBJ2-7; D may be TRBD2 (6 bases). V was cut by 8 bases and J by 0 bases, with 14 bases left in between. This CDR3 has 14 amino acids. Germline-derived CDR1 and CDR2 are SGHTA and FQGNSA.

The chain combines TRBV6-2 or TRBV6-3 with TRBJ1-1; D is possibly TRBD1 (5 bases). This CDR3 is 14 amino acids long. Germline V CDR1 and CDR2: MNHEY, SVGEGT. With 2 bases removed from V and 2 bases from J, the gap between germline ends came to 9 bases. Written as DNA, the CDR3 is TGTGCCAGCAGTTACACGCGGGGCAACACTGAAGCTTTCTTT. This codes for CASSYTRGNTEAFF.

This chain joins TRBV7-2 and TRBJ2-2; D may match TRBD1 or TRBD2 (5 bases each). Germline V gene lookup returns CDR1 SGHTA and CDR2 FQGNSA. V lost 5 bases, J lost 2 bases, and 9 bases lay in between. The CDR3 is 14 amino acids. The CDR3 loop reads CASSRDHNTGELFF. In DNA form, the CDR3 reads TGTGCCAGCAGCCGGGACCACAACACCGGGGAGCTGTTTTTT.

CDR3 sequence (DNA): TGTGCCAGCTCATCTCTAGCGGCCTCTAGCACAGATACGCAGTATTTT. Translated: CASSSLAASSTDTQYF. The chain employs TRBV18 and TRBJ2-3; 7 nucleotides align to TRBD2. V lost 5 bases to trimming and J lost 0 bases; unmatched junction nucleotides: 8. Germline V gene data show CDR1 as KGHSH and CDR2 as LQKENI. CDR3 length: 16 residues.

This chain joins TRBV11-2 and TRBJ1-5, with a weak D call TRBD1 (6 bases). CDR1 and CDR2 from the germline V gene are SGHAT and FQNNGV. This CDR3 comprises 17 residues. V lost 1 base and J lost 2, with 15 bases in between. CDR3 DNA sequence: TGTGCCAGCAGCTTAGGGGGGGCAGGGCAAGGCAATCAGCCCCAGCATTTT. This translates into CASSLGGAGQGNQPQHF.

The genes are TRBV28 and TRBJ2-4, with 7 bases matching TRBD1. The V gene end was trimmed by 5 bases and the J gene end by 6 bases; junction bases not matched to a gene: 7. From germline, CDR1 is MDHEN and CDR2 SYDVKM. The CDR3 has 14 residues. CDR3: CASSVGQVGNIQYF. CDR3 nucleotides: TGTGCCAGCAGTGTAGGACAGGTCGGAAACATTCAGTACTTC.

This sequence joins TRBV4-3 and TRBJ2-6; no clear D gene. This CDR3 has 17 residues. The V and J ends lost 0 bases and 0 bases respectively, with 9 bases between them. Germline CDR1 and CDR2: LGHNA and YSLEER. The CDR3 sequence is CASSQDLQASGANVLTF. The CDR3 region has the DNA TGCGCCAGCAGCCAAGATCTGCAGGCCTCTGGGGCCAACGTCCTGACTTTC.

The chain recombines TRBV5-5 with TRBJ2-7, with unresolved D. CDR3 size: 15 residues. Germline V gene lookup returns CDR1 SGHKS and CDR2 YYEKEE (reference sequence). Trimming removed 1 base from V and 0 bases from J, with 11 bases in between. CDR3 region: CASSLWQRSSYEQYF. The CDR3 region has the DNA TGTGCCAGCAGCTTGTGGCAGCGAAGCTCCTACGAGCAGTACTTC.

CDR3 protein: CAHGPIQPQHF. Written as DNA, the CDR3 is TGTGCCCATGGACCGATTCAGCCCCAGCATTTT. The chain recombines TRBV6-5 with TRBJ1-5; D gene ambiguous. The germline gives CDR1 MNHEY, CDR2 SVGAGI. V dropped 11 bases and J dropped 6 bases, with 11 bases sitting between them. The CDR3 has 11 residues.

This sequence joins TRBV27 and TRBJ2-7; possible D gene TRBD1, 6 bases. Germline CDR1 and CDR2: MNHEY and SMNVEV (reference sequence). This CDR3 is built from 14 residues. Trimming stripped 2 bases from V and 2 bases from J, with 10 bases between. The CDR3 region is CASSLGGPAYEQYF. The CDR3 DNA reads TGTGCCAGCAGTTTAGGGGGCCCCGCCTACGAGCAGTACTTC.

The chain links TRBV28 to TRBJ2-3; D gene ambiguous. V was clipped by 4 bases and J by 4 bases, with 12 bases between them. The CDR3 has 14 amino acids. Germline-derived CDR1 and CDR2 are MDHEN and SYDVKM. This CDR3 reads CASSSIEFADTQYF. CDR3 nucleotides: TGTGCCAGCAGTTCAATAGAGTTCGCAGATACGCAGTATTTT.

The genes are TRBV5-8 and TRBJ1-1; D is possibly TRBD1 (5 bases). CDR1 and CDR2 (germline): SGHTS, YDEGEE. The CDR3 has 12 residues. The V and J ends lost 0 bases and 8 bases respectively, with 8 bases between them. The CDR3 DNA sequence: TGTGCCAGCAGCTTGGGACAGCTAGAAGCTTTCTTT. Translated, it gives CASSLGQLEAFF. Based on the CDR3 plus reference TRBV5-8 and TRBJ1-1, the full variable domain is EAGVTQSPTHLIKTRGQQATLRCSPISGHTSVYWYQQALGLGLQFLLWYDEGEERNRGNFPPRFSGRQFPNYSSELNVNALELEDSALYLCASSLGQLEAFFGQGTRLTVV.

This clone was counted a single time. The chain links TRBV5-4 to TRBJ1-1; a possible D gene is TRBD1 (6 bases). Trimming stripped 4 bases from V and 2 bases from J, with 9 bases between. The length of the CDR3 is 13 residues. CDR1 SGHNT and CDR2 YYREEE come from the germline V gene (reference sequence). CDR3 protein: CASSPGANTEAFF. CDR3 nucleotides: TGTGCCAGCAGCCCAGGGGCCAACACTGAAGCTTTCTTT.

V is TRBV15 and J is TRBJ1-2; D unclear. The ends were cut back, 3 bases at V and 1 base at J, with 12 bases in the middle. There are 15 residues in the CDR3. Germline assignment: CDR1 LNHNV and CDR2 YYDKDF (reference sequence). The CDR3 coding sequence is TGTGCCACCAGCAGGTCCCGGAGCATTAACTATGGCTACACCTTC. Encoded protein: CATSRSRSINYGYTF.

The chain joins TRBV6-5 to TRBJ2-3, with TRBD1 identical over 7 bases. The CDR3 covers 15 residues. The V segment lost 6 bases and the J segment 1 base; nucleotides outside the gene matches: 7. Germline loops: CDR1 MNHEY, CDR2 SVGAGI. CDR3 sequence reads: CASRRQGSGTDTQYF. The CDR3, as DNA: TGTGCCAGCAGGCGACAGGGATCAGGCACAGATACGCAGTATTTT.

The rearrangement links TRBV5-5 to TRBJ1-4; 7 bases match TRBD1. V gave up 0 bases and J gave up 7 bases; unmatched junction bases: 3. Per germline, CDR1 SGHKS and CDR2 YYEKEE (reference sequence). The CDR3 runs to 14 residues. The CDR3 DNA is TGTGCCAGCAGCTTGGTACAGGGGTCTGAAAAACTGTTTTTT. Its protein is CASSLVQGSEKLFF.

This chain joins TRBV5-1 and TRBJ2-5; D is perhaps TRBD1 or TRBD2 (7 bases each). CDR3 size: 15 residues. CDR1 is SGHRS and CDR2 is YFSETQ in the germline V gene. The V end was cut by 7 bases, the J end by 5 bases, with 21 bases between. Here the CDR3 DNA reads TGCGCCAGCGGAATCGGGACAGCGGGGCGGGAGACCCAGTACTTC. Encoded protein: CASGIGTAGRETQYF.

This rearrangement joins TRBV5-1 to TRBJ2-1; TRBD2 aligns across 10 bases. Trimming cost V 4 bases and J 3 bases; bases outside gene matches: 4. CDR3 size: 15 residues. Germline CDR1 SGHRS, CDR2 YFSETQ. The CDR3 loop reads CASSRGLADYNEQFF. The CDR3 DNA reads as TGCGCCAGCAGCCGCGGACTAGCGGACTACAATGAGCAGTTCTTC.

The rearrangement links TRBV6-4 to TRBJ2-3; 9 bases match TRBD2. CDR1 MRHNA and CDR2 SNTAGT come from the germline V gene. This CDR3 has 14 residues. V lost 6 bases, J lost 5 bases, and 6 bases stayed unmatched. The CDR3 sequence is CASRRAGGRDTQYF. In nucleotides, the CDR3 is TGTGCCAGCAGGAGGGCGGGAGGGCGAGATACGCAGTATTTT.